The text below deals with one TCR beta chain. It lacks a known antigen. The input lacks base qualities; no much larger clone sits a single base away. The time point label here, explained by the study, means: about 28 days (+/-7) after the second vaccine dose. AZD1222 recipients given second doses at about 4 weeks or at about 12 weeks were pooled, since spike-specific TCR depth and breadth were not found to differ between the two schedules. Vaccinee samples came from UK trials COV001 and COV002, including a single-blind randomized controlled phase 2/3 trial of AZD1222 (ChAdOx1 nCoV-19) in healthy adults. For TCRbeta chain sequencing, PBMC samples were collected from trial participants at day 0 and at day 28 after the second dose. CDR1 SNHLY and CDR2 FYNNEI were looked up in the germline V gene. V is clipped by 6 bases and J by 2 bases, and the sequence between their germline boundaries is 14 bases long. From the cysteine through the phenylalanine, the CDR3 covers 15 amino acids. The kept DNA is CDR3 alone, 45 bases in frame from the first base.

The source of the sample is a study of T cell responses to AZD1222 COVID-19 vaccine listed by TCRdb under 2021. Context from the whole study: A total of 230 to 250 trial participants underwent TCR sequencing, of whom 200 to 220 had received two doses of AZD1222 and about 26 had received two doses of the MenACWY control vaccine. Trial participants were enrolled by age into subgroups of 18-55, 56-69 and 70-plus years, and 148, 28 and 57 TCR-sequenced participants, respectively, were included in these subgroups. General study outcomes and caveats: In the small 56-69-year group, the increase in depth fell short of significance, most likely because of low power. A significant rise in spike-specific TCR breadth and depth was observed after two AZD1222 doses relative to day 0 and relative to MenACWY recipients. Participants were mostly white British, with more females than males. The authors suggested clonal diversity may have been underestimated. Conclusions about previously exposed vaccinees were limited because only six AZD1222 recipients were SARS-CoV-2 seropositive at baseline. Epitopes outside the regions mutated in the B.1.351 and B.1.1.7 variants were reportedly recognized by nearly half of the unique spike-specific TCRs. No day 14 peak-response samples were available, so repertoires were characterized only after the peak T cell response. The whole spike protein was spanned by vaccine-associated CD4 TCRs, and dominant responses were seen in regions 160-218 and 743-854.

The CDR3 regions of human TCRbeta chains were analyzed by immunosequencing. From the authors' description of their analysis: TCRs in the repertoires were compared against a reference library of SARS-CoV-2-specific TCRs that had been generated with the MIRA antigen-specificity platform. Breadth was defined as the fraction of unique TCRs that were SARS-CoV-2-associated, and depth was defined as the fraction of total T cells that were SARS-CoV-2-associated. Using the MIRA data, each spike-specific TCR was mapped to the spike region that the TCR reacts to and placed in a CD4 or CD8 class. Log10-transformed breadth and depth values were compared by one-way ANOVA with Sidak's multiple comparisons tests. TCRdb carries this immuneACCESS record with in-frame sequences only. Its versions omit some clonotypes, under half of them owing to an unresolved V gene in the studies checked, with the rest unexplained. That table gives V, J and clone size, and the DNA gave D and trimming. This sample lists about 120,000 clones; 85% to 90% were detected once. The ten largest account for under 3% of the sample.

In this chain, TRBV2 is recombined with TRBJ1-5; possibly the D gene is TRBD1, per 6 matching bases. The source was peripheral blood, collected 28 days after the second AZD1222 dose. This sequence was found in an adult who received the AZD1222 COVID-19 vaccine. The CDR3 reads CASSKQGYGNQPQHF. The nucleotide sequence is given as TGTGCCAGCAGCAAGCAGGGGTACGGCAATCAGCCCCAGCATTTT.